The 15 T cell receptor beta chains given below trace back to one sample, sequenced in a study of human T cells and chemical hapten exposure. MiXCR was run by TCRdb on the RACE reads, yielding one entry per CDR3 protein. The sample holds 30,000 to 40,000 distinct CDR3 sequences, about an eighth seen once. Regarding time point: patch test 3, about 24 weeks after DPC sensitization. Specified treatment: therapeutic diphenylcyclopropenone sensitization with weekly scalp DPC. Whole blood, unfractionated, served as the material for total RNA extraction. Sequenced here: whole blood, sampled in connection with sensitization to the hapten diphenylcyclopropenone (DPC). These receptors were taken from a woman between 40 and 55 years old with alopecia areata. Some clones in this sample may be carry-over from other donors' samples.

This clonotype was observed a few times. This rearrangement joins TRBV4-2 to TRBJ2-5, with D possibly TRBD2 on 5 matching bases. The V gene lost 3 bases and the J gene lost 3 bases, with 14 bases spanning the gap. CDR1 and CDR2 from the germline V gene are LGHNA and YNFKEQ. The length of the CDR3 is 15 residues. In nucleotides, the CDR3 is TGTGCCAGCAGCCACGATAGCGAGGCCAAAGAGACCCAGTACTTC. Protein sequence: CASSHDSEAKETQYF.

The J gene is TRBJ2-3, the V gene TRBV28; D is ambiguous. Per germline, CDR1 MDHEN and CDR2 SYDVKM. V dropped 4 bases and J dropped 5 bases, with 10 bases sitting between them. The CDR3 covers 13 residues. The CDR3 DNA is TGTGCCAGCAGTTGGCAGCTGGGAGATACGCAGTATTTT. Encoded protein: CASSWQLGDTQYF.

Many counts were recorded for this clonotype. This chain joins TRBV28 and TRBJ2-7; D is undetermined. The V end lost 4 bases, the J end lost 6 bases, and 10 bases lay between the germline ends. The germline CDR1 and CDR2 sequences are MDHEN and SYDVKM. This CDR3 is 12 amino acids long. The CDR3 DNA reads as TGTGCCAGCAGTTCAGTCGTTCCCGAGCAGTACTTC. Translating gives CASSSVVPEQYF.

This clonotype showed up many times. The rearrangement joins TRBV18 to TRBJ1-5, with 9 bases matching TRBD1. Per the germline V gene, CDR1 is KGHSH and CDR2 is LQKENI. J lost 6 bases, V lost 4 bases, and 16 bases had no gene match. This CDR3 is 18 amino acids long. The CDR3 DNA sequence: TGTGCCAGCTCACAACGATCCCCCGGACAGGGGTACAGTCAGCCCCAGCATTTT. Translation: CASSQRSPGQGYSQPQHF.

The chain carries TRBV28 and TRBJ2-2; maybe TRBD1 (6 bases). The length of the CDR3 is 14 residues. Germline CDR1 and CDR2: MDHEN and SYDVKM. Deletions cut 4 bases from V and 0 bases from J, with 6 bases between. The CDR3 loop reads CASSSGANTGELFF. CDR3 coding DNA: TGTGCCAGCAGTTCAGGGGCGAACACCGGGGAGCTGTTTTTT.

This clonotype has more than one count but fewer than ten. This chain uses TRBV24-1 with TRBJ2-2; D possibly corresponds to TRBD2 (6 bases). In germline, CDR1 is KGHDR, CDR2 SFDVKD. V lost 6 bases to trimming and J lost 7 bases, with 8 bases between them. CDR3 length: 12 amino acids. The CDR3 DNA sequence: TGTGCCACCAGTCGGGAGCTCGGGGAGCTGTTTTTT. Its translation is CATSRELGELFF.

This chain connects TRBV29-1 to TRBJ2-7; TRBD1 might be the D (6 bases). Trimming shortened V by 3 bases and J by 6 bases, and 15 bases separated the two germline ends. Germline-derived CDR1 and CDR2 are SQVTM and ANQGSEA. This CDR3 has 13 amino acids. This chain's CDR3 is CSVDATGKGEQYF. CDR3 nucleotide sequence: TGCAGCGTTGATGCTACAGGGAAAGGCGAGCAGTACTTC.

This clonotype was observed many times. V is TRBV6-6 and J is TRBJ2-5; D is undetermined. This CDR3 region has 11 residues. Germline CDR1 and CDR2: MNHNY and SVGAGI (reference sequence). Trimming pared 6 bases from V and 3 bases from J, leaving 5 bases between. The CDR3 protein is CASSPKETQYF. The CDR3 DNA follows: TGTGCCAGCAGCCCAAAAGAGACCCAGTACTTC.

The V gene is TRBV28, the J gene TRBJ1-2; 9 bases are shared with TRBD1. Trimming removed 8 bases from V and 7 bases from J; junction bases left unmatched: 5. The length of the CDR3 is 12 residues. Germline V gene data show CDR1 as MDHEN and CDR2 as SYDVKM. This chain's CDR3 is CASQGQGLGYTF. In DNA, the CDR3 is TGTGCCAGCCAGGGACAGGGTCTTGGCTACACCTTC.

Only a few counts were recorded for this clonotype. CDR3 protein: CASGGQRNSGYTF. CDR3 nucleotide sequence: TGTGCCAGCGGGGGACAACGGAACAGTGGCTACACCTTC. This sequence joins TRBV27 and TRBJ1-2, with a tentative D call TRBD1 (6 bases). From germline, CDR1 is MNHEY and CDR2 SMNVEV (reference sequence). This CDR3 contains 13 residues. Trimming took 8 bases from V and 7 from J, leaving 17 bases between them.

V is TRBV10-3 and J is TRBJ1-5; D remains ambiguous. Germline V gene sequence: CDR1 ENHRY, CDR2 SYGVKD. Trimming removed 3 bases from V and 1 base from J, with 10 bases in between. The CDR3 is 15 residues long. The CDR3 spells CAISDSAPSNQPQHF. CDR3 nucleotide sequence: TGTGCCATCAGTGACTCAGCCCCCAGCAATCAGCCCCAGCATTTT.

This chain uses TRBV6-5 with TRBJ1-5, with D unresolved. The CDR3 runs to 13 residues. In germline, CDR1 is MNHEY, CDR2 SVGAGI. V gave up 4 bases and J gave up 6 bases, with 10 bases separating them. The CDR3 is CASSSPGGQPQHF. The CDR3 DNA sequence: TGTGCCAGCAGTTCCCCGGGCGGTCAGCCCCAGCATTTT.

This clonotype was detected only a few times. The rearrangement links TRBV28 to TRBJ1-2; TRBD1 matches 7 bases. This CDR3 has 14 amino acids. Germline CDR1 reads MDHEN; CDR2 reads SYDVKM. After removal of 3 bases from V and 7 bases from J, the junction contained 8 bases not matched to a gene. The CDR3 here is CASSLGNRGSGYTF. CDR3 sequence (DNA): TGTGCCAGCAGTTTGGGGAACAGGGGTTCTGGCTACACCTTC.

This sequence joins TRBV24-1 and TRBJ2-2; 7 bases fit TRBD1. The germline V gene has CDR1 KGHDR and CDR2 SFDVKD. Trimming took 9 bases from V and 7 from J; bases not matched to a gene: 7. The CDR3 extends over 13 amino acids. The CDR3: CATGGQTHGELFF. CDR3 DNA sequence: TGTGCCACCGGGGGACAGACACACGGGGAGCTGTTTTTT.

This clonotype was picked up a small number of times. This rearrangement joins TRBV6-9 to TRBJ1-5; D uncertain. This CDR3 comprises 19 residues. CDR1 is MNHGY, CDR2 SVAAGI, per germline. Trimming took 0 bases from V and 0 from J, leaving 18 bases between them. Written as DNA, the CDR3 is TGTGCCAGCAGTTATTCGGACCGCCATTCGACAAATAGCAATCAGCCCCAGCATTTT. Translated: CASSYSDRHSTNSNQPQHF.